This TCR beta chain was profiled in a study of blood T cell repertoires in COVID-19. Across the study: Acute-phase and convalescent COVID-19 samples originated in the United States, Italy and Spain. PBMCs, B-cell-depleted T cells, or T cells provided the cDNA or gDNA that made up the material.

How the authors handled the data: Reference gene primers were amplified, and this amplification served to estimate nucleated cell counts. The table came from immunoSEQ multiplex PCR; TCRdb's copy has only in-frame clones and leaves some out. That table furnishes V, J and clone size, whereas the DNA furnished D and trimming. The data hold 63,000 or so clones, with around four fifths observed a single time. CDR1 and CDR2 from the germline V gene are SGHTA and FQGNSA. Germline trimming cut 1 base from V and 5 bases from J; bases unmatched to any gene: 10. The CDR3 runs to 17 residues. The receptor was derived from a human donor in a cohort sampled during active COVID-19. The chain uses TRBV7-2 and TRBJ2-3, with 9 bases fitting TRBD2. The sequencing input was peripheral blood. The CDR3 reads CASSLVMAGGPGDTQYF. The CDR3 nucleotides read TGTGCCAGCAGCTTAGTGATGGCGGGGGGGCCAGGAGATACGCAGTATTTT.